This section outlines one TCR beta chain sequence together with its context. This record belongs to a study of blood T cell repertoires in COVID-19. Looking at the study overall: Acute and convalescent COVID-19 samples came from the United States, Italy and Spain. Sources were T cells, B-cell-depleted T cells, or PBMCs; the material itself was cDNA or gDNA.

Authors' analysis steps: Amplification of reference gene primers provided the estimated nucleated cell counts. Repertoires were generated with immunoSEQ multiplex PCR, while TCRdb's copy carries only in-frame clones and drops some. V and J calls and clone size are those listed in that table; D and trimming were worked out from the DNA. Among 250,000 to 400,000 clones listed, roughly 88% were seen once. The V segment lost 5 bases and the J segment 6 bases; nucleotides outside the gene matches: 14. Germline V gene data show CDR1 as SGHTA and CDR2 as FQGTGA. The CDR3 spans 16 residues. One Seattle source followed patients from active infection through their disease course.

Sequenced: peripheral blood. This chain joins TRBV7-3 and TRBJ2-3; 7 bases agree with TRBD2. This sequence originates from a woman aged 25 to 39 with COVID-19, enrolled during active disease. CDR3 sequence: CASSQTAGLGADTQYF. In nucleotides, the CDR3 is TGTGCCAGCAGCCAAACAGCTGGACTAGGGGCGGATACGCAGTATTTT.